Listed below are T cell receptor beta chains from one sample, sequenced in a study of cytomegalovirus exposure and HLA in healthy donors. TCRdb's table, derived via immunoSEQ multiplex PCR, lists solely in-frame clones and lacks some. In the table there are around 140,000 clones, approximately 80% of which are singletons. Input material: PBMCs. These receptors were collected from a man aged 45-65 years in good health and CMV-seronegative. CDR3s include the opening cysteine and the closing phenylalanine or tryptophan. The D gene is left open where the match is weak. Clone size is not always given. Where it is, it says once, few, many or a class for expanded clones.

size: .; J: TRBJ2-7; V: TRBV29-1; D: TRBD1; DNA: TGCAGCGTTCTTCCGACAGGGGAGGTTACCTACGAGCAGTACTTC; CDR3: CSVLPTGEVTYEQYF
size: once; J: TRBJ2-1; V: TRBV2; D: TRBD1; DNA: TGTGCCAGCAGGGCGGACAGGGCCTCCTACAATGAGCAGTTCTTC; CDR3: CASRADRASYNEQFF
size: .; J: TRBJ2-7; V: TRBV7-2; D: TRBD1; DNA: TGTGCCAGCAGCTTTTGGGACAGGGCCCCCTACGAGCAGTACTTC; CDR3: CASSFWDRAPYEQYF
size: .; J: TRBJ2-3; V: TRBV9; D: TRBD2; DNA: TGTGCCAGCAGCGATAGCGGGAGTGCAGATACGCAGTATTTT; CDR3: CASSDSGSADTQYF
size: .; J: TRBJ2-3; V: TRBV11-3; D: TRBD1; DNA: TGTGCCAGCAGCCACACAGGGGGGACAGATACGCAGTATTTT; CDR3: CASSHTGGTDTQYF
size: .; J: TRBJ2-3; V: TRBV7-2; D: TRBD2; DNA: TGTGCCAGCAGCTTAGAGTCTAGCGGTAGGATAGATACGCAGTATTTT; CDR3: CASSLESSGRIDTQYF
size: .; J: TRBJ1-2; V: TRBV29-1; D: TRBD1; DNA: TGCAGCGTGGGGACAGGGAAGGACTATGGCTACACCTTC; CDR3: CSVGTGKDYGYTF
size: once; J: TRBJ1-3; V: TRBV14; D: .; DNA: TGTGCCAGCAGCCAAGAACACAGGATATCTGGAAACGCCATATATTTT; CDR3: CASSQEHRISGNAIYF
size: .; J: TRBJ2-7; V: TRBV11-3; D: .; DNA: TGTGCCAGCAGCTTAGTTGCGGCGACTTACGAGCAGTACTTC; CDR3: CASSLVAATYEQYF
size: .; J: TRBJ2-7; V: TRBV11-2; D: .; DNA: TGTGCCAGCAGCGCCGGCCTAGGGGGTTCCACGGAGCAGTACTTC; CDR3: CASSAGLGGSTEQYF
size: .; J: TRBJ2-5; V: TRBV5-1; D: TRBD2; DNA: TGCGCCAGCAGCTTGGGGCCGGGACTAGCGGGAGGGAAGCAAGAGACCCAGTACTTC; CDR3: CASSLGPGLAGGKQETQYF
size: once; J: TRBJ1-1; V: TRBV2; D: .; DNA: TGTGCCAGCAGTGAAAGAACAGTTCAAGGGAGGACTGAAGCTTTCTTT; CDR3: CASSERTVQGRTEAFF
size: few; J: TRBJ2-1; V: TRBV7-9; D: TRBD2; DNA: TGTGCCAGCAGCCACGGACTAGCGGGATTCAATGAGCAGTTCTTC; CDR3: CASSHGLAGFNEQFF
size: .; J: TRBJ1-1; V: TRBV19; D: TRBD1; DNA: TGTGCCAGTAGTACTTACCCGGGACAGAGAGAAGCTTTCTTT; CDR3: CASSTYPGQREAFF
size: few; J: TRBJ1-1; V: TRBV19; D: .; DNA: TGTGCCAGTAGTTTTACCTCAACAGGGAACACTGAAGCTTTCTTT; CDR3: CASSFTSTGNTEAFF
size: once; J: TRBJ2-1; V: TRBV7-9; D: TRBD2; DNA: TGTGCCTCCCATTTCCGCGGACTAGCGGGACCCGCACCCTACAATGAGCAGTTCTTC; CDR3: CASHFRGLAGPAPYNEQFF
size: .; J: TRBJ2-1; V: TRBV4-2; D: .; DNA: TGTGCCAGCAGCCAAGGGGAGTACTCCTACAATGAGCAGTTCTTC; CDR3: CASSQGEYSYNEQFF
size: .; J: TRBJ1-1; V: TRBV20-1; D: .; DNA: TGCAGTGCCGCCGGGAGCGGAGCTTTCTTT; CDR3: CSAAGSGAFF
size: .; J: TRBJ1-5; V: TRBV7-2; D: .; DNA: TGTGCCAGCAGCTTAGACTTGCGGCAGCCCCAGCATTTT; CDR3: CASSLDLRQPQHF